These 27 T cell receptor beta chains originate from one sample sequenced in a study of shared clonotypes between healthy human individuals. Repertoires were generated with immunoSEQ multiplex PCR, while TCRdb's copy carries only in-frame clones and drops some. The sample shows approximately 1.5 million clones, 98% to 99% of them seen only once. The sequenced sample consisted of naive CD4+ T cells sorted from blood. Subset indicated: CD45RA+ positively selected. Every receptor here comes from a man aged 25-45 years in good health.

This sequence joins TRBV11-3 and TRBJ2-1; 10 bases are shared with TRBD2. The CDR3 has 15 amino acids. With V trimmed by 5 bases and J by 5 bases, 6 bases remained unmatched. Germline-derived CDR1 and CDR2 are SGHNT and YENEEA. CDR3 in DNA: TGTGCCAGCAGCCCAAGGACTAGCGGAAACAATGAGCAGTTCTTC. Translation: CASSPRTSGNNEQFF.

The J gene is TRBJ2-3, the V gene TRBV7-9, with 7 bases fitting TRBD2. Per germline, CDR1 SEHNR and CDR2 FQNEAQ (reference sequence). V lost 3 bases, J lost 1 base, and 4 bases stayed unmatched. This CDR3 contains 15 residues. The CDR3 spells CASSFRTRGTDTQYF. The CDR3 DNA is TGTGCCAGCAGCTTCAGGACTAGGGGCACAGATACGCAGTATTTT.

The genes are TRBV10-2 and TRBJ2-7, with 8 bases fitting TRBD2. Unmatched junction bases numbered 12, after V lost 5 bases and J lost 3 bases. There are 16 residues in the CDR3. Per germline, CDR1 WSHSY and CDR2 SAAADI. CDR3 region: CASSPRGGRENYEQYF. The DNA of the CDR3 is TGCGCCAGCAGTCCTCGGGGGGGGCGGGAGAACTACGAGCAGTACTTC.

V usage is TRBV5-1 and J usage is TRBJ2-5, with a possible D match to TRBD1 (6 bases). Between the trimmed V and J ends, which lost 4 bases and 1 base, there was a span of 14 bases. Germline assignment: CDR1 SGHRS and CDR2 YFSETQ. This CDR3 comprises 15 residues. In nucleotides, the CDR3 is TGCGCCAGCAGCCGCCTGGGACACCTCCAAGAGACCCAGTACTTC. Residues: CASSRLGHLQETQYF. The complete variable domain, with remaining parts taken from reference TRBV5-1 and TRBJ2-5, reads KAGVTQTPRYLIKTRGQQVTLSCSPISGHRSVSWYQQTPGQGLQFLFEYFSETQRNKGNFPGRFSGRQFSNSRSEMNVSTLELGDSALYLCASSRLGHLQETQYFGPGTRLLVL.

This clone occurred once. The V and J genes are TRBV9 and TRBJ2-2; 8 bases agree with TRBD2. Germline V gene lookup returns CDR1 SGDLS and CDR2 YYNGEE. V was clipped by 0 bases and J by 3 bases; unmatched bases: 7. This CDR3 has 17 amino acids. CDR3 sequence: CASSVDGRASDTGELFF. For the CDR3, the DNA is TGTGCCAGCAGCGTAGACGGGAGGGCCTCGGACACCGGGGAGCTGTTTTTT.

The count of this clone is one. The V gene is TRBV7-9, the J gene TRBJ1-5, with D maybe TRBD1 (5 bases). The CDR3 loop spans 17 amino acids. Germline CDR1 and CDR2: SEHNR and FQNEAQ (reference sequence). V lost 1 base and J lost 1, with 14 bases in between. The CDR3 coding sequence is TGTGCCAGCAGCTTAGTAAGGGGAATCGGAAGCAATCAGCCCCAGCATTTT. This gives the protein CASSLVRGIGSNQPQHF.

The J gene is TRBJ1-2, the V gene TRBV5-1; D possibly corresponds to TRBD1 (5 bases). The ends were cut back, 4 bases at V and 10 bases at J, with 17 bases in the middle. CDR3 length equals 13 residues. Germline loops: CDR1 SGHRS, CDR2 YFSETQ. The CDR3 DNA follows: TGCGCCAGCAGCCCCTCAGGGCCAGAGACCTACACCTTC. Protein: CASSPSGPETYTF.

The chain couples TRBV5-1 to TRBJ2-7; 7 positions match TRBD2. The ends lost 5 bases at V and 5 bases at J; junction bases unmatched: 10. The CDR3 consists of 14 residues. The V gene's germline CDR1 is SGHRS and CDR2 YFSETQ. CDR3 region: CASSNGEGIDEQYF. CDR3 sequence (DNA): TGCGCCAGCAGTAACGGGGAGGGTATCGACGAGCAGTACTTC.

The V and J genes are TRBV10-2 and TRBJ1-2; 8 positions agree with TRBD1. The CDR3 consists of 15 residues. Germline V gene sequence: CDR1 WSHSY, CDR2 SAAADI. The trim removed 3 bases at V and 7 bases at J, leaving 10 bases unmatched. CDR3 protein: CASSEQGVLLGGYTF. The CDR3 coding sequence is TGCGCCAGCAGTGAACAGGGGGTCTTATTGGGTGGCTACACCTTC.

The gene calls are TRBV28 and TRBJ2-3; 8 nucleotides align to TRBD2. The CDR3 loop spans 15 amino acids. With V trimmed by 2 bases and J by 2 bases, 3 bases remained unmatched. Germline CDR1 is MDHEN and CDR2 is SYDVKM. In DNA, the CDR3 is TGTGCCAGCAGTTTAGGCGGGGGGAACACAGATACGCAGTATTTT. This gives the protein CASSLGGGNTDTQYF.

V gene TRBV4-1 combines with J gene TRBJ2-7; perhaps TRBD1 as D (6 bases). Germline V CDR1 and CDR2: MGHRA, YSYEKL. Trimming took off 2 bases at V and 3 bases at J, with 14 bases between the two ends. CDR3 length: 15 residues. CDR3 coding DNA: TGCGCCAGCAGCCAAAGGACAGAAACCAACTACGAGCAGTACTTC. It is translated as CASSQRTETNYEQYF.

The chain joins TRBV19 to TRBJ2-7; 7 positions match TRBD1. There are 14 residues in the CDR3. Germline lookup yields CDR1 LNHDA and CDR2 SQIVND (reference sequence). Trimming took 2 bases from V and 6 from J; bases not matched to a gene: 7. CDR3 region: CASSILATGAEQYF. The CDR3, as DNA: TGTGCCAGTAGTATACTGGCTACAGGGGCCGAGCAGTACTTC.

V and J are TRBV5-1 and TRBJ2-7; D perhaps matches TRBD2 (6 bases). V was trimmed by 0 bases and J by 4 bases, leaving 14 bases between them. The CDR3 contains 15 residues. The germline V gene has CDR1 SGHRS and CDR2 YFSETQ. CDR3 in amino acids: CASSLGSGYGYEQYF. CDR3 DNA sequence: TGCGCCAGCAGCTTGGGGAGCGGGTATGGGTACGAGCAGTACTTC.

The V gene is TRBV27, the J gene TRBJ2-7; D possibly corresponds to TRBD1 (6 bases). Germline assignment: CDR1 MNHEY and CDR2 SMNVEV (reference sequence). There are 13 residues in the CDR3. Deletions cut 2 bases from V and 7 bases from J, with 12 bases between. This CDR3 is CASSLNRAREQYF. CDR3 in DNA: TGTGCCAGCAGTTTAAACAGGGCGCGGGAGCAGTACTTC.

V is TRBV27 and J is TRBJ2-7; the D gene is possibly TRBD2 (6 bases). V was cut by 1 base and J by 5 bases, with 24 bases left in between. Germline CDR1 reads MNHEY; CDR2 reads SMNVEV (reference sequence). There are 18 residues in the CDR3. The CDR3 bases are TGTGCCAGCAGTTTATTAATGCCGGGCCCCGGAGGGGTCCACGAGCAGTACTTC. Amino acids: CASSLLMPGPGGVHEQYF.

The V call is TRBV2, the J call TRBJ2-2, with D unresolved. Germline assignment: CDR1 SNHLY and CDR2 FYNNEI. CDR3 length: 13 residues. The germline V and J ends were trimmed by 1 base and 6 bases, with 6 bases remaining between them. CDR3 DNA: TGTGCCAGCAGTGAAGGGGATCCCGGGGAGCTGTTTTTT. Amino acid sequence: CASSEGDPGELFF.

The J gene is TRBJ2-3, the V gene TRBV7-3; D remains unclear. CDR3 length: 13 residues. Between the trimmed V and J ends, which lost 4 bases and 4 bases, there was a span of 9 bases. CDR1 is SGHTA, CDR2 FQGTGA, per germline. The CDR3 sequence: CASSSRKADTQYF. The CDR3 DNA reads TGTGCCAGCAGCTCTCGGAAGGCAGATACGCAGTATTTT.

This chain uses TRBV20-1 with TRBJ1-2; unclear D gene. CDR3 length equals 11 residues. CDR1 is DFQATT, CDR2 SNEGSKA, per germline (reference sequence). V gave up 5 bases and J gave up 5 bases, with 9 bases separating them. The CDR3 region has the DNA TGCAGTGCTCCTCTTGAGTATGGCTACACCTTC. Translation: CSAPLEYGYTF.

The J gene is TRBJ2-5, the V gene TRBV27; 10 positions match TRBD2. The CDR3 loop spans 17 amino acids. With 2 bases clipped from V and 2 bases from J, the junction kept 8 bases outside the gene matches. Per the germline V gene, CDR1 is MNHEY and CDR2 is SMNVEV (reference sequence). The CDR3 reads CASSLRPGLADQETQYF. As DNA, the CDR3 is TGTGCCAGCAGTTTACGCCCAGGACTAGCGGATCAAGAGACCCAGTACTTC.

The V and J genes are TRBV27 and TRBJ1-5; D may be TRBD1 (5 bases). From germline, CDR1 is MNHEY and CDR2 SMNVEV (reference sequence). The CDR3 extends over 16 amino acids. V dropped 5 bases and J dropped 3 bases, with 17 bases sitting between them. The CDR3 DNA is TGTGCCAGCAGTCTAAGGGGCAATTTGTACAATCAGCCCCAGCATTTT. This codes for CASSLRGNLYNQPQHF.

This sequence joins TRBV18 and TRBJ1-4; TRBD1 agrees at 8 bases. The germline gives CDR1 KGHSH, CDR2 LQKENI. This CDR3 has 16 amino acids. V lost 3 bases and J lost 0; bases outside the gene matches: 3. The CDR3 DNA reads TGTGCCAGCTCACCCGGACAGGGAGCAACTAATGAAAAACTGTTTTTT. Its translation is CASSPGQGATNEKLFF. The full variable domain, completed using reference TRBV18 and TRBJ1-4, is NAGVMQNPRHLVRRRGQEARLRCSPMKGHSHVYWYRQLPEEGLKFMVYLQKENIIDESGMPKERFSAEFPKEGPSILRIQQVVRGDSAAYFCASSPGQGATNEKLFFGSGTQLSVL.

CDR3 protein: CASSFGQGRDIQYF. As DNA, the CDR3 is TGTGCCAGCAGCTTCGGACAGGGTAGGGACATTCAGTACTTC. V gene TRBV7-9 combines with J gene TRBJ2-4; 8 bases map to TRBD1. This CDR3 is built from 14 residues. The germline CDR1 and CDR2 sequences are SEHNR and FQNEAQ (reference sequence). After removal of 3 bases from V and 8 bases from J, the junction contained 6 bases not matched to a gene.

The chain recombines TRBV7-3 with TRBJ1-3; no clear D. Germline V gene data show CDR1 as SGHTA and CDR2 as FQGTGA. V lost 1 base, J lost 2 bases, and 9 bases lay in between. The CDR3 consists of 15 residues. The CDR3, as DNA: TGTGCCAGCAGCTTAAGACCGGACCCTGGAAACACCATATATTTT. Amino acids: CASSLRPDPGNTIYF.

The CDR3 DNA sequence: TGTGCCAGCAGTGAGGGGCTAGCGGGAGTGAATGAGCAGTTCTTC. Amino acids: CASSEGLAGVNEQFF. The rearrangement links TRBV6-4 to TRBJ2-1; TRBD2 agrees at 10 bases. Looked up from germline, CDR1 is MRHNA and CDR2 is SNTAGT. This CDR3 comprises 15 residues. V was clipped by 3 bases and J by 7 bases; unmatched bases: 6.

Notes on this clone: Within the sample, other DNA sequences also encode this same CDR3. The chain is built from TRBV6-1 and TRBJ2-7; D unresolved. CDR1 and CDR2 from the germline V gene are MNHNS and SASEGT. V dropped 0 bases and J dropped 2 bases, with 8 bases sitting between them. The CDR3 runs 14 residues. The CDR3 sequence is CASSEAGGAYEQYF. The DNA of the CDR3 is TGTGCCAGCAGTGAAGCGGGCGGAGCCTACGAGCAGTACTTC.

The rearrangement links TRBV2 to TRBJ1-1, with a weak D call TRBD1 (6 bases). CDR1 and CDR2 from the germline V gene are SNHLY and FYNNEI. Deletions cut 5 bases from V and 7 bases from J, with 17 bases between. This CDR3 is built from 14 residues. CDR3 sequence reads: CASSSVRGVSEAFF. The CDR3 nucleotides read TGTGCCAGCAGTTCTGTGAGGGGGGTTAGTGAAGCTTTCTTT.

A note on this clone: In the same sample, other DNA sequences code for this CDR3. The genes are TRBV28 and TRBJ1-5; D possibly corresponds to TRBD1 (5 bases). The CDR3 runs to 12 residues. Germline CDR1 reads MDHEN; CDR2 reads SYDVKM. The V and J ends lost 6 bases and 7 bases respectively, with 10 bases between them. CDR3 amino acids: CASRLGGQPQHF. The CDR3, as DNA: TGTGCCAGCAGACTCGGGGGGCAGCCCCAGCATTTT.